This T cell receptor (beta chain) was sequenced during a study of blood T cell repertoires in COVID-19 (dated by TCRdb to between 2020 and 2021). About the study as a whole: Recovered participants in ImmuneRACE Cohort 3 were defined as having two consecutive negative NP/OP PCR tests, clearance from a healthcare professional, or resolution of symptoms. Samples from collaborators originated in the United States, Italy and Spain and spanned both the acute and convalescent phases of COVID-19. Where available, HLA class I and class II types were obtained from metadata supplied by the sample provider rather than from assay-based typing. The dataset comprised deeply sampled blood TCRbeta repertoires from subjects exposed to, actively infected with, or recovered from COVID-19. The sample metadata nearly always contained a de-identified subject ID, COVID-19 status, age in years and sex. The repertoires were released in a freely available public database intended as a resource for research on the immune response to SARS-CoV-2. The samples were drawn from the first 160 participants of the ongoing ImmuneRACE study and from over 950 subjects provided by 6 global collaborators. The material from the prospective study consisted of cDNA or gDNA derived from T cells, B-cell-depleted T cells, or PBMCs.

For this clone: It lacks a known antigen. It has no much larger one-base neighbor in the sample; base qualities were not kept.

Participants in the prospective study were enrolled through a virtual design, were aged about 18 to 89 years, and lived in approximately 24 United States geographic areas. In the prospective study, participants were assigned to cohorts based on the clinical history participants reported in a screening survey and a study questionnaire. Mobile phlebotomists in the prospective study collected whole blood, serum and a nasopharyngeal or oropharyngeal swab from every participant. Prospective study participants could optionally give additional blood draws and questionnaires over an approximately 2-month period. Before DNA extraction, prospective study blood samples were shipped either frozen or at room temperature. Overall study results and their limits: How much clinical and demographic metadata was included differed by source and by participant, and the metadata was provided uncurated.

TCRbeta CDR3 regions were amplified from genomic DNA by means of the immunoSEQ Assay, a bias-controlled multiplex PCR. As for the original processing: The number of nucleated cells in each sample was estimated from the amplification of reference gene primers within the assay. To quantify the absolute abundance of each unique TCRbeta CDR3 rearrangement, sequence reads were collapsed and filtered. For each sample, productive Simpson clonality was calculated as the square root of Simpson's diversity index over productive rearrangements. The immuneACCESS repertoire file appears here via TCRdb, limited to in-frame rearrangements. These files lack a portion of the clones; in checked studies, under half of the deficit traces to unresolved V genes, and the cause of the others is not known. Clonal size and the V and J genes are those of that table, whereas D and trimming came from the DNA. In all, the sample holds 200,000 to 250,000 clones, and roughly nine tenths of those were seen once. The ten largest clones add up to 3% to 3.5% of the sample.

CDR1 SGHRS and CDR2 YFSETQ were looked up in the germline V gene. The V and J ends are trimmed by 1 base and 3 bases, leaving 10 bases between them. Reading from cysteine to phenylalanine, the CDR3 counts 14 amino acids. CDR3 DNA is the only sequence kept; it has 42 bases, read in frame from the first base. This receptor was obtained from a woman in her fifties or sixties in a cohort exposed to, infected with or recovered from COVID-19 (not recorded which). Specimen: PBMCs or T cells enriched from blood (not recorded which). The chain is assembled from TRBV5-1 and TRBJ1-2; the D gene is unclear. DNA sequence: TGCGCCAGCAGCTTGTTGGCCTCAGACTATGGCTACACCTTC. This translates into CASSLLASDYGYTF. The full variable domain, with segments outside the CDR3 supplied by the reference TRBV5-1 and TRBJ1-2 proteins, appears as KAGVTQTPRYLIKTRGQQVTLSCSPISGHRSVSWYQQTPGQGLQFLFEYFSETQRNKGNFPGRFSGRQFSNSRSEMNVSTLELGDSALYLCASSLLASDYGYTFGSGTRLTVV.